This T cell receptor beta chain originates from a study of shared clonotypes between healthy human individuals. Study overall: Researchers assigned three CD4 naive, three CD4 memory, two CD8 naive and one CD8 memory plate to each donor.

Findings of the study overall: With few donors, the genetic and exposure-history diversity represented was limited. Estimated clonotype richness was generally higher in naive than memory subsets.

V was clipped by 4 bases and J by 3 bases, with 4 bases between them. The CDR3 extends over 12 amino acids. CDR1 and CDR2 from the germline V gene are ENHRY and SYGVKD. Only in-frame clones appear in the TCRdb table, and some are missing; sequencing was by immunoSEQ multiplex PCR. Among more than 2,000,000 clones listed, around nine tenths were seen once. On this clone itself: Its antigen remains unknown.

The chain is built from TRBV10-3 and TRBJ1-5, with D unclear. Sequencing was performed on naive CD4+ T cells sorted from blood. Regarding subset: CD45RA+ positively selected. This receptor was obtained from a man younger than 35 in good health. The CDR3 loop reads CAISGDNQPQHF. In DNA form, the CDR3 reads TGTGCCATCAGTGGTGACAATCAGCCCCAGCATTTT.